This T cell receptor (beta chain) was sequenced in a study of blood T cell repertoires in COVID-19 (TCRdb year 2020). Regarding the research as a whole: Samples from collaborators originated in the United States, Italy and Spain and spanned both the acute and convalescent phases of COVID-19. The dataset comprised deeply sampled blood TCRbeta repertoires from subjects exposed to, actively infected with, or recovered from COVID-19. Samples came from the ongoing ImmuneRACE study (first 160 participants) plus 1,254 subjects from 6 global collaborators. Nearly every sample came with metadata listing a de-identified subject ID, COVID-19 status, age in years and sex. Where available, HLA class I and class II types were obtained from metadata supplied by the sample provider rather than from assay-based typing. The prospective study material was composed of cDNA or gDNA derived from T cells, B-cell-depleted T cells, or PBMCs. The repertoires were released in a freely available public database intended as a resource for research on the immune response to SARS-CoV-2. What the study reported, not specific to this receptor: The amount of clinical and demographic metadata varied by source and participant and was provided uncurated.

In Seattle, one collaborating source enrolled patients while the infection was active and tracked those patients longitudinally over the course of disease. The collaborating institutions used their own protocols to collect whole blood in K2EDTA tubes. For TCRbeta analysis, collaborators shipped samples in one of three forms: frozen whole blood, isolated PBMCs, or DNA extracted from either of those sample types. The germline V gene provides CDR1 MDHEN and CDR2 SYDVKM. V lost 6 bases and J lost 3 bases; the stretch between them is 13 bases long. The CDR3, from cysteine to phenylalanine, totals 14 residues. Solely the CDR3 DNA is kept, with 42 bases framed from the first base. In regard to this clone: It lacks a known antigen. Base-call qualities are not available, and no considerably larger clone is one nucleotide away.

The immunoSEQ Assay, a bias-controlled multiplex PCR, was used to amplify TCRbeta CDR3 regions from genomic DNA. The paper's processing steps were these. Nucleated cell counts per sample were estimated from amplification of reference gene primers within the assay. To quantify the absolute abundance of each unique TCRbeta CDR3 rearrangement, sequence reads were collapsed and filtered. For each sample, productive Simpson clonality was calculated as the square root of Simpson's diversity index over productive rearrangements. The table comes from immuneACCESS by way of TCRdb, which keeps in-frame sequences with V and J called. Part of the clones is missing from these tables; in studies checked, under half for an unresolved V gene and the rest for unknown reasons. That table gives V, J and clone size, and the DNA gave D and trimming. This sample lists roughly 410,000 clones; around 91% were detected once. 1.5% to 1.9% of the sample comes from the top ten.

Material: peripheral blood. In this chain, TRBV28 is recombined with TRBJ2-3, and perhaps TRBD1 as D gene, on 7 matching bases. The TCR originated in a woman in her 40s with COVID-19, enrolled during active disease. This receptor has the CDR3 CASSRRGATDTQYF. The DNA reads TGTGCCAGCAGCCGCAGGGGGGCGACAGATACGCAGTATTTT. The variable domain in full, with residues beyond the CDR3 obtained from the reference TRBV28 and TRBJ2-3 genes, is DVKVTQSSRYLVKRTGEKVFLECVQDMDHENMFWYRQDPGLGLRLIYFSYDVKMKEKGDIPEGYSVSREKKERFSLILESASTNQTSMYLCASSRRGATDTQYFGPGTRLTVL.